These T cell receptor beta chains were read from a single sample in a study of CD8+ T cells in alopecia areata. The repertoire was sequenced with immunoSEQ multiplex PCR; TCRdb's copy has only in-frame clones and lacks some. This repertoire shows 150,000 to 200,000 clones, around 57% found once; its top ten account for about 4.9%. The sequenced sample was CD4+ T cells sorted from blood. These receptors were collected from a human donor in good health. Both conserved end residues are trimmed from each CDR3. Size is stated for part of the rows, as once, few or many counts, or as a class when the clone is expanded.

clone_size j_call v_call cdr3_aa
NA TRBJ2-2 TRBV6-5 ASSHKNTGELF
NA TRBJ1-1 TRBV28 ASSLLGQGANTEAF
NA TRBJ2-5 TRBV29-1 SVAREGRETQY
NA TRBJ1-2 TRBV29-1 SVVQGNYGYT
NA TRBJ2-1 TRBV7-9 ASSTGVGAVYNEQF
few TRBJ1-2 TRBV30 AWSGGQFGYT
NA TRBJ2-5 TRBV6-5 ASSPGPGTQTQY
few TRBJ1-5 TRBV28 ASSLALGGNQPQH
few TRBJ2-7 TRBV14 ASSQVRGAHEQY
many TRBJ2-1 TRBV29-1 SAPRVGRYNEQF
NA TRBJ2-1 TRBV30 ASNRGGRSYNEQF
NA TRBJ2-7 TRBV7-9 ASGPAGIEQY
few TRBJ2-2 TRBV29-1 SVATGGTGELF
NA TRBJ2-4 TRBV28 ASSVTGLGVNIQY
NA TRBJ2-3 TRBV25-1 ASSEWGTDTQY
few TRBJ2-3 TRBV5-1 ASSRGTDTQY
NA TRBJ1-5 TRBV19 ATCKSGLNQPQH
few TRBJ2-7 TRBV4-1 ASSLGDSTYEQY
NA TRBJ2-7 TRBV7-8 ASSLTSGRLSYEQY
NA TRBJ1-1 TRBV5-1 ASGNRDGGEAF
NA TRBJ2-7 TRBV10-1 AIPSRDNSYEQY
NA TRBJ1-4 TRBV29-1 SVEVQGGKLF
NA TRBJ2-3 TRBV5-1 ASSSGLAGDGSDTQY
NA TRBJ1-5 TRBV4-1 ASSQVRVGNQPQH
NA TRBJ2-1 TRBV7-3 ASSPGARGASYNEQF
few TRBJ2-7 TRBV30 AWSAMSGRYEQY
NA TRBJ1-5 TRBV10-2 ASSADSTNQPQH
NA TRBJ1-1 TRBV28 ASTRDITEAF
NA TRBJ2-5 TRBV30 AWSVAGEPETQY
NA TRBJ2-5 TRBV21-1 ASLIKRPQGQETQY
few TRBJ1-2 TRBV29-1 SVAPRTGLGYT
NA TRBJ2-7 TRBV6-5 ASSEGDLYEQY
NA TRBJ2-1 TRBV9 ASSVGTSYNEQF
NA TRBJ2-5 TRBV5-1 ASSRTGWGSESQETQY
NA TRBJ2-3 TRBV30 AWSMPRGMGPDTQY
few TRBJ2-5 TRBV4-2 ASSQDKQETQY
NA TRBJ1-2 TRBV29-1 SVGRAGEGGYT
NA TRBJ2-7 TRBV29-1 SVYLAGGMEQY
NA TRBJ2-7 TRBV11-2 ASSLVPGDYEQY
NA TRBJ2-3 TRBV29-1 SVEERRSTDTQY
few TRBJ2-5 TRBV28 ASSLRTSVGQETQY
few TRBJ2-7 TRBV12-5 ASGRGAVYEQY
few TRBJ2-1 TRBV29-1 SVLPFRVSNEQF
NA TRBJ1-1 TRBV7-8 ASSPEIGGRTEAF
NA TRBJ1-5 TRBV28 ASRPPDRGLNQPQH
NA TRBJ2-2 TRBV30 AWSVLVSLFDTGELF
few TRBJ2-7 TRBV10-2 ASRMDTYEQY
once TRBJ2-1 TRBV29-1 SGVFRYNEQF
NA TRBJ2-5 TRBV4-1 ASSQSNSQETQY
few TRBJ1-5 TRBV7-9 ASSGDPTRGPPQH
NA TRBJ2-7 TRBV30 AWSTLSREEQY
few TRBJ1-1 TRBV2 ASSTLTVNTEAF
NA TRBJ2-2 TRBV4-1 ASSPTGTQNTGELF
NA TRBJ2-3 TRBV7-2 ASSSTGGSTDTQY
NA TRBJ2-1 TRBV2 ASSRRVSNEQF
NA TRBJ2-1 TRBV2 ASRAGTVSYNEQF